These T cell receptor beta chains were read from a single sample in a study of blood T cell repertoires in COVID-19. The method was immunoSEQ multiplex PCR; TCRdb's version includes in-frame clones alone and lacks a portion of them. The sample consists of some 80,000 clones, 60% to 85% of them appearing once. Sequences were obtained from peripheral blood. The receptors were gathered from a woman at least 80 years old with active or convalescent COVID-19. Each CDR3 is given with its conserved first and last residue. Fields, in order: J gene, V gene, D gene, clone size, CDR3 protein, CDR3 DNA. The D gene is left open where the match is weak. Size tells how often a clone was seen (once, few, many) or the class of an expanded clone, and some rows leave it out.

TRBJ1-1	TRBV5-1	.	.	CASSLYTSTEAFF	TGCGCCAGCAGCTTATATACAAGCACTGAAGCTTTCTTT
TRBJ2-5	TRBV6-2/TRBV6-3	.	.	CASSSWEDQETQYF	TGTGCCAGCAGTTCATGGGAGGACCAGGAGACCCAGTACTTC
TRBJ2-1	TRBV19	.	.	CASSQGGRQQFF	TGTGCCAGTAGTCAAGGGGGAAGGCAGCAGTTCTTC
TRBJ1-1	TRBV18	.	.	CASSIGQMNTEAFF	TGTGCCAGCTCAATTGGACAGATGAACACTGAAGCTTTCTTT
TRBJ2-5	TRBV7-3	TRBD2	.	CASSSAGAETQYF	TGTGCCAGCAGCTCAGCGGGAGCTGAGACCCAGTACTTC
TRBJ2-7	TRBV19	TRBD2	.	CASSRGTSAYPSNYEQYF	TGTGCCAGTAGTCGGGGGACTAGCGCCTACCCGAGCAACTACGAGCAGTACTTC
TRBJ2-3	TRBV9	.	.	CASSVARSTSTDTQYF	TGTGCCAGCAGCGTAGCCCGATCGACTAGCACAGATACGCAGTATTTT
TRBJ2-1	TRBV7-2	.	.	CASSPQGGSYNEQFF	TGTGCCAGCAGCCCCCAGGGGGGTTCCTACAATGAGCAGTTCTTC
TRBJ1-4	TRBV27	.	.	CASSLWHSTNEKLFF	TGTGCCAGCAGTTTATGGCATTCAACTAATGAAAAACTGTTTTTT
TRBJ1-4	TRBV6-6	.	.	CASRQGTTNEKLFF	TGTGCCAGCAGGCAGGGTACAACTAATGAAAAACTGTTTTTT
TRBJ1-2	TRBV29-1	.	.	CSVGQPDRLLVGGYTF	TGCAGCGTTGGACAGCCGGACCGACTGCTCGTTGGTGGCTACACCTTC
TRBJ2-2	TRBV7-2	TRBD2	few	CASSYLAGGETGELFF	TGTGCCAGCAGCTACCTAGCGGGGGGTGAGACCGGGGAGCTGTTTTTT
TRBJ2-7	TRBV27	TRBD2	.	CASSSGTSGSYEQYF	TGTGCCAGCAGTTCGGGGACTAGCGGGTCTTACGAGCAGTACTTC
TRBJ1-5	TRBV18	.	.	CASSPADNQPQHF	TGTGCCAGCTCACCAGCAGATAATCAGCCCCAGCATTTT
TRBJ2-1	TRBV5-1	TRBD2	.	CASSPTGSSGANEQFF	TGCGCCAGCAGCCCCACCGGGTCTAGCGGGGCCAATGAGCAGTTCTTC
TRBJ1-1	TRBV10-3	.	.	CAIMQGGNTEAFF	TGTGCCATCATGCAGGGTGGGAACACTGAAGCTTTCTTT
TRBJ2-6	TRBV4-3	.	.	CASRSSGANVLTF	TGCGCCAGCCGCAGCTCTGGGGCCAACGTCCTGACTTTC
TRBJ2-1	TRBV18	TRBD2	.	CASSPPRLAGHNEQFF	TGTGCCAGCTCACCACCTCGACTAGCGGGACACAATGAGCAGTTCTTC